Presented here are 20 T cell receptor beta chains from one specimen sequenced in a study of blood T cell repertoires in COVID-19. Assay: immunoSEQ multiplex PCR; the TCRdb copy retains only in-frame clones and omits some. The sample lists over 150,000 clones, under 95% seen once, with 0.5% to 0.6% in the top ten. Sequenced material: peripheral blood. All receptors come from a man between 45 and 60 years old with acute or convalescent COVID-19.

The J gene is TRBJ2-7, the V gene TRBV18; no reliable D call. V gave up 1 base and J gave up 3 bases, with 25 bases separating them. This CDR3 spans 19 amino acids. Germline assignment: CDR1 KGHSH and CDR2 LQKENI. This CDR3 is CASSPRGFPIAEGGYEQYF. For the CDR3, the DNA is TGTGCCAGCTCACCACGCGGTTTCCCCATCGCCGAAGGCGGCTACGAGCAGTACTTC.

The chain is built from TRBV18 and TRBJ2-2; 7 nucleotides match TRBD1. This CDR3 comprises 16 residues. Unmatched junction bases numbered 6, after V lost 4 bases and J lost 1 base. Germline V gives CDR1 KGHSH, CDR2 LQKENI. In DNA form, the CDR3 reads TGTGCCAGCTCACTTAACACAGGGGAGAACACCGGGGAGCTGTTTTTT. Its protein product is CASSLNTGENTGELFF.

The V gene is TRBV24-1, the J gene TRBJ2-1, with a possible D match to TRBD2 (7 bases). Trimming cost V 3 bases and J 4 bases, with 18 bases left between them. CDR1 is KGHDR, CDR2 SFDVKD, per germline. There are 17 residues in the CDR3. In DNA form, the CDR3 reads TGTGCCACCAGTGATCCGCCGGGGGGCGGGGGTTACAATGAGCAGTTCTTC. Its protein product is CATSDPPGGGGYNEQFF.

The gene calls are TRBV6-5 and TRBJ2-7; TRBD1 aligns across 10 bases. Trimming took 8 bases from V and 1 from J; bases not matched to a gene: 2. In germline, CDR1 is MNHEY, CDR2 SVGAGI. CDR3 size: 13 residues. The CDR3 loop is CASEDRGSYEQYF. CDR3 sequence (DNA): TGTGCCAGCGAGGACAGGGGGTCCTACGAGCAGTACTTC.

The CDR3 DNA reads as TGTGCCAGCTCACCAGACAGGAGCACTGAAGCTTTCTTT. Its protein is CASSPDRSTEAFF. The chain couples TRBV18 to TRBJ1-1, with D maybe TRBD1 (6 bases). V lost 2 bases, J lost 4 bases, and 8 bases lay in between. Per germline, CDR1 KGHSH and CDR2 LQKENI. CDR3 length: 13 residues.

The chain couples TRBV10-3 to TRBJ1-5, with D uncertain. The germline V gene has CDR1 ENHRY and CDR2 SYGVKD. Trimming pared 4 bases from V and 5 bases from J, leaving 12 bases between. CDR3 size: 14 residues. The CDR3 sequence is CAISVSGSDQPQHF. CDR3 DNA sequence: TGTGCCATCAGTGTTTCGGGGTCTGATCAGCCCCAGCATTTT.

The gene calls are TRBV3-1 (or the pseudogene TRBV3-2) and TRBJ2-5; 9 nucleotides agree with TRBD2. J was trimmed by 4 bases and V by 6 bases; bases with no gene match: 12. CDR1 is LGHDT, CDR2 YNNKEL, per germline (reference sequence). The CDR3 runs to 16 residues. CDR3 protein: CASRNLAGERGETQYF. CDR3 coding DNA: TGTGCCAGCAGAAACTTAGCGGGAGAAAGGGGAGAGACCCAGTACTTC.

J is TRBJ1-1 and V is TRBV27; D not certain. The CDR3 runs to 13 residues. Per germline, CDR1 MNHEY and CDR2 SMNVEV (reference sequence). Trimming cost V 3 bases and J 5 bases, with 10 bases left between them. As DNA, the CDR3 is TGTGCCAGCAGTTTGGTGGGCAAGACTGAAGCTTTCTTT. Its translation: CASSLVGKTEAFF.

The chain recombines TRBV6-5 with TRBJ2-1; TRBD1 might be the D (6 bases). Trimming pared 6 bases from V and 0 bases from J, leaving 12 bases between. The CDR3 has 15 amino acids. Looked up from germline, CDR1 is MNHEY and CDR2 is SVGAGI. The CDR3 coding sequence is TGTGCCAGCAGAGTCCAGGGGAGCTCCTACAATGAGCAGTTCTTC. Amino acid sequence: CASRVQGSSYNEQFF.

The CDR3 sequence: CASSFDRGNEQYV. The CDR3 nucleotides are TGTGCCAGCAGCTTCGACAGGGGAAACGAGCAGTACGTC. The chain joins TRBV7-8 to TRBJ2-7; 8 nucleotides match TRBD1. The CDR3 is made up of 13 amino acids. Germline V lookup: CDR1 SGHVS, CDR2 FQNEAQ. The V and J ends lost 3 bases and 5 bases, in that order; junction bases with no gene match: 3.

The chain carries TRBV13 and TRBJ2-7; D uncertain. The CDR3 contains 13 residues. V was shortened by 6 bases and J by 3 bases, with 12 bases between the two germline ends. Per the germline V gene, CDR1 is PRHDT and CDR2 is FYEKMQ (reference sequence). The CDR3 spells CASRPQESYEQYF. CDR3 nucleotides: TGTGCCAGCAGGCCACAAGAAAGCTACGAGCAGTACTTC.

This chain connects TRBV11-2 to TRBJ2-2; 7 bases agree with TRBD2. This CDR3 has 15 amino acids. Germline V CDR1 and CDR2: SGHAT, FQNNGV. V shed 3 bases, J shed 8 bases, and the junction held 9 bases outside the gene matches. CDR3 protein: CASSFTGRPGGELFF. Written as DNA, the CDR3 is TGTGCCAGCAGCTTTACCGGGAGGCCTGGGGGGGAGCTGTTTTTT.

The chain carries TRBV27 and TRBJ2-5, with TRBD2 as a possible D gene (5 bases). The germline V gene has CDR1 MNHEY and CDR2 SMNVEV (reference sequence). CDR3 size: 17 residues. The ends were cut back, 5 bases at V and 8 bases at J, with 27 bases in the middle. In DNA form, the CDR3 reads TGTGCCAGCAGTCCTTCCTCGAGTAGCGCCTTCCAAGTTACCCAGTACTTC. Residues: CASSPSSSSAFQVTQYF.

The chain carries TRBV7-9 and TRBJ2-7, with 10 nucleotides matching TRBD1. This CDR3 comprises 15 residues. Germline V lookup: CDR1 SEHNR, CDR2 FQNEAQ (reference sequence). Trimming took 4 bases from V and 3 from J; bases not matched to a gene: 6. As DNA, the CDR3 is TGTGCCAGCAGCTCCAGACAGGGGGCGAACTACGAGCAGTACTTC. Translating it yields CASSSRQGANYEQYF. Based on the CDR3 plus reference TRBV7-9 and TRBJ2-7, the full variable domain is DTGVSQNPRHKITKRGQNVTFRCDPISEHNRLYWYRQTLGQGPEFLTYFQNEAQLEKSRLLSDRFSAERPKGSFSTLEIQRTEQGDSAMYLCASSSRQGANYEQYFGPGTRLTVT.

The V gene is TRBV6-6, the J gene TRBJ1-1, with D possibly being TRBD1 (5 bases). The V end was cut by 7 bases, the J end by 0 bases, with 15 bases between. CDR1 and CDR2 from the germline V gene are MNHNY and SVGAGI (reference sequence). CDR3 length: 15 amino acids. As DNA, the CDR3 is TGTGCCAGCACCGCCGCTGGGGGGATGAACACTGAAGCTTTCTTT. Residues: CASTAAGGMNTEAFF.

The gene calls are TRBV7-9 and TRBJ2-7, with TRBD2 identical over 9 bases. With 1 base clipped from V and 5 bases from J, the junction kept 12 bases outside the gene matches. CDR1 and CDR2 from the germline V gene are SEHNR and FQNEAQ (reference sequence). This CDR3 has 17 amino acids. Here the CDR3 DNA reads TGTGCCAGCAGCTTAGATAGGGGGAGCGGGAGGTACCACGAGCAGTACTTC. The encoded protein is CASSLDRGSGRYHEQYF.

The chain couples TRBV5-1 to TRBJ1-2; possibly TRBD1 for D (5 bases). V lost 2 bases, J lost 6 bases, and 11 bases lay in between. CDR1 SGHRS and CDR2 YFSETQ come from the germline V gene. The CDR3 contains 13 residues. CDR3 DNA sequence: TGCGCCAGCAGCTTCGCCCAGGGTGATGGCTACACCTTC. Residues: CASSFAQGDGYTF.

CDR3 sequence (DNA): TGTGCCAGCAGCTTATGGTCGTTGGGGACAAGCTCGGCGATGGCAGATACGCAGTATTTT. It codes for CASSLWSLGTSSAMADTQYF. This chain joins TRBV7-3 and TRBJ2-3; D perhaps matches TRBD1 (6 bases). The CDR3 length is 20 residues. Trimming took 2 bases from V and 4 from J, leaving 28 bases between them. Looked up from germline, CDR1 is SGHTA and CDR2 is FQGTGA.

CDR3 nucleotide sequence: TGTGCCAGCAGCACCCGGGCAGGGGGCATATACGAGCAGTACTTC. It yields the protein CASSTRAGGIYEQYF. This chain uses TRBV5-5 with TRBJ2-7, with TRBD1 matching over 8 bases. The CDR3 contains 15 residues. The V gene's germline CDR1 is SGHKS and CDR2 YYEKEE (reference sequence). The V and J ends lost 4 bases and 4 bases, in that order; junction bases with no gene match: 10.

This clone has just a few counts. The chain employs TRBV4-1 and TRBJ2-1; a weak D match, TRBD1 (6 bases). Germline-derived CDR1 and CDR2 are MGHRA and YSYEKL. The V end was cut by 3 bases, the J end by 5 bases, with 11 bases between. This CDR3 region has 14 residues. In DNA form, the CDR3 reads TGCGCCAGCAGCCACGGACAGAGTGACAATGAGCAGTTCTTC. This gives the protein CASSHGQSDNEQFF.